Below, one T cell receptor (beta chain) is given with its context. Its antigen is undetermined. The table came from immunoSEQ multiplex PCR; TCRdb's copy has only in-frame clones and leaves some out. Of 85,000 to 95,000 clones in the sample, about 93% were seen once. These data originate in a study of graft-versus-host responses after intestinal transplantation. Study in general: The transplants performed in recipients were multivisceral, liver-intestinal, or isolated intestinal. Anti-thymocyte globulin was used for induction in all recipients, who then took tacrolimus and steroids for roughly three years. Whole-study results and caveats: Subjects displaying graft-donor T cell macrochimerism possessed elevated graft-versus-host to host-versus-graft clonal ratios inside allografts. Recipient marrow harbored GvH clones, some of which surfaced first in ileum or blood.

After removal of 6 bases from V and 2 bases from J, the junction contained 10 bases not matched to a gene. CDR1 is MDHEN, CDR2 SYDVKM, per germline. The CDR3 totals 16 residues. The material was unstimulated CD8+ T cells sorted from spleen or lymph node cells, obtained before intestinal transplant. This chain uses TRBV28 with TRBJ2-1, with 7 bases matching TRBD2. The TCR originated in a human donor who received an intestinal transplant. The CDR3: CASSPLRDYTYNEQFF. DNA for the CDR3: TGTGCCAGCAGCCCACTCCGGGACTATACCTACAATGAGCAGTTCTTC. The whole variable domain, filled in from reference TRBV28 and TRBJ2-1, reads DVKVTQSSRYLVKRTGEKVFLECVQDMDHENMFWYRQDPGLGLRLIYFSYDVKMKEKGDIPEGYSVSREKKERFSLILESASTNQTSMYLCASSPLRDYTYNEQFFGPGTRLTVL.